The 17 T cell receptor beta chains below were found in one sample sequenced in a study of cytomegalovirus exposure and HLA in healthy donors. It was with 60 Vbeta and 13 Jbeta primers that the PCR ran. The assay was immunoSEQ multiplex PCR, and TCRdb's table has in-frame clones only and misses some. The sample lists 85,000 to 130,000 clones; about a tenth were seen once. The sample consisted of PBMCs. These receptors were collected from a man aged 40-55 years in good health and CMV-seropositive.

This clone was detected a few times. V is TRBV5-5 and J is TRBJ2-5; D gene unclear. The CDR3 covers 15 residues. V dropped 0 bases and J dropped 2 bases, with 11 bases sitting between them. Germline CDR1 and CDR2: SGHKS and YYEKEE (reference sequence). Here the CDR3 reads CASSLVRGLQETQYF. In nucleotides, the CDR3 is TGTGCCAGCAGCTTGGTACGCGGCCTACAAGAGACCCAGTACTTC. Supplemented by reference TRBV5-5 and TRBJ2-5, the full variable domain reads DAGVTQSPTHLIKTRGQQVTLRCSPISGHKSVSWYQQVLGQGPQFIFQYYEKEERGRGNFPDRFSARQFPNYSSELNVNALLLGDSALYLCASSLVRGLQETQYFGPGTRLLVL.

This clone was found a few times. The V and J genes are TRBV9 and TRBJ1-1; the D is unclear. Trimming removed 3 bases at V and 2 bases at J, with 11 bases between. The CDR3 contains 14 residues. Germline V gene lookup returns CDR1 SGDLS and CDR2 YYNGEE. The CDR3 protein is CASSESGFNTEAFF. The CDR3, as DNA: TGTGCCAGCAGCGAGTCAGGATTTAACACTGAAGCTTTCTTT.

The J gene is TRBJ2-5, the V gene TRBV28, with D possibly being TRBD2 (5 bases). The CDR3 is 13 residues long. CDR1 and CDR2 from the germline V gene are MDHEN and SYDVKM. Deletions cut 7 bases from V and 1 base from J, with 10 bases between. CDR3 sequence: CASIRGSQETQYF. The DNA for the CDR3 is TGTGCCAGCATTCGGGGATCCCAAGAGACCCAGTACTTC.

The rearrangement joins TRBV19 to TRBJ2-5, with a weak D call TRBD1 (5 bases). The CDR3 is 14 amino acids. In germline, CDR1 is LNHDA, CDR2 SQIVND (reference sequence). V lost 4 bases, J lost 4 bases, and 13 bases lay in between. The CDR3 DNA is TGTGCCAGTAGTACCGGACATAAGGGAGAGACCCAGTACTTC. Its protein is CASSTGHKGETQYF.

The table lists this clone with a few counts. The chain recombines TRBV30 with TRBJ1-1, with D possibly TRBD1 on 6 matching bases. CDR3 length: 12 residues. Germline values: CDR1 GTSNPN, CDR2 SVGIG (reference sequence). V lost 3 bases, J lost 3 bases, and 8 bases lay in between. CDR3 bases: TGTGCCTGGAGCAGGGGTGACACTGAAGCTTTCTTT. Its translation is CAWSRGDTEAFF.

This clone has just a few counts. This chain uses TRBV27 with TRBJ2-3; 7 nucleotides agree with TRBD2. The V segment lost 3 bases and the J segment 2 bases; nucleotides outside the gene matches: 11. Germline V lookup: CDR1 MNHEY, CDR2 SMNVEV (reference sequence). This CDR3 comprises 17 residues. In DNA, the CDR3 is TGTGCCAGCAGTTTCCCCCCGGGAGCGGGGTACACAGATACGCAGTATTTT. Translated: CASSFPPGAGYTDTQYF.

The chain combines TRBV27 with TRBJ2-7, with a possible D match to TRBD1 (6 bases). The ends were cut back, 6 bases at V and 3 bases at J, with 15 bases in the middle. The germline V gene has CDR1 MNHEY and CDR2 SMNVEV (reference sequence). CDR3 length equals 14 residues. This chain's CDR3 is CASSIGQRDYEQYF. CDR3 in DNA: TGTGCCAGCAGCATAGGACAGAGAGACTACGAGCAGTACTTC.

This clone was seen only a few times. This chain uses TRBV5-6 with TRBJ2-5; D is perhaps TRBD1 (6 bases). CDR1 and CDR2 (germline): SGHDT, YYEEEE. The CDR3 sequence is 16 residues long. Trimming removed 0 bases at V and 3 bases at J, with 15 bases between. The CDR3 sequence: CASSLVTGFVEETQYF. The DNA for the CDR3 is TGTGCCAGCAGCTTGGTAACAGGGTTTGTAGAAGAGACCCAGTACTTC.

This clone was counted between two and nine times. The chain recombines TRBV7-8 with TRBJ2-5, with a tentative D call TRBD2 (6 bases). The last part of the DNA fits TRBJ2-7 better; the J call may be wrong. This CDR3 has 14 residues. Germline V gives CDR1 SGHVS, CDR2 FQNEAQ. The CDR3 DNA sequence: TGTGCCAGCAGCTTTGGGCGGGATTCCTACGAGCAGTACTTC. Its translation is CASSFGRDSYEQYF.

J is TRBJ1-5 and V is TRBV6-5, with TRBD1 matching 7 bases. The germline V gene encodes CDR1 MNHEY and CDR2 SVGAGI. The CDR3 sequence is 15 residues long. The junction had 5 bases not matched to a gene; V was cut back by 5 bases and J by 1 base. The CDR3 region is CASSSSGGSNQPQHF. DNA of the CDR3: TGTGCCAGCAGTAGTTCAGGGGGAAGCAATCAGCCCCAGCATTTT.

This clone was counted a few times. Written as DNA, the CDR3 is TGTGCCAGCAGCCCCGGGACTAGCCGTAGTATAGATACGCAGTATTTT. This sequence encodes CASSPGTSRSIDTQYF. The chain uses TRBV7-2 and TRBJ2-3; 9 bases are shared with TRBD2. The ends lost 5 bases at V and 5 bases at J; junction bases unmatched: 11. Germline V gene data show CDR1 as SGHTA and CDR2 as FQGNSA. This CDR3 region has 16 residues.

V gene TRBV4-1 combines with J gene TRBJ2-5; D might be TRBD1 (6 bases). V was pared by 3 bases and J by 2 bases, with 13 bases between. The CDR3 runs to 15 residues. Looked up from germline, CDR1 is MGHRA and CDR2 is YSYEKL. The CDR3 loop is CASSQQGYNQETQYF. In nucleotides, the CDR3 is TGCGCCAGCAGCCAGCAGGGGTACAATCAAGAGACCCAGTACTTC.

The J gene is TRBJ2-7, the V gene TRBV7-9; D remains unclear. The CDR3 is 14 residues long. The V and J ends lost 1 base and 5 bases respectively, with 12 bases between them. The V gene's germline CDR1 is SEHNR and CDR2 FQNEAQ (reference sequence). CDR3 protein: CASSLGVDADEQYF. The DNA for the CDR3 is TGTGCCAGCAGCTTAGGTGTTGACGCGGACGAGCAGTACTTC. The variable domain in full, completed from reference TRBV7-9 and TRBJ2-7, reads DTGVSQNPRHKITKRGQNVTFRCDPISEHNRLYWYRQTLGQGPEFLTYFQNEAQLEKSRLLSDRFSAERPKGSFSTLEIQRTEQGDSAMYLCASSLGVDADEQYFGPGTRLTVT.

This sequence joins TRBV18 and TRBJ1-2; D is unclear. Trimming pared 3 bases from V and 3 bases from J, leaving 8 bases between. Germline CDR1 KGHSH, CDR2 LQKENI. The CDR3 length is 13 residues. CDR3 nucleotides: TGTGCCAGCTCACCCGGGTCGGACTATGGCTACACCTTC. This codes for CASSPGSDYGYTF.

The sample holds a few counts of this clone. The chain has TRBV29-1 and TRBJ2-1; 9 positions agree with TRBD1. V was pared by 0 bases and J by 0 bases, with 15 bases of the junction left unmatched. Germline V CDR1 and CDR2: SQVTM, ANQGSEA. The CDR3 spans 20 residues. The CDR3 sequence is CSVEELLGQGPTSSYNEQFF. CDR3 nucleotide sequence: TGCAGCGTTGAAGAACTTTTGGGACAGGGCCCCACCAGCTCCTACAATGAGCAGTTCTTC.

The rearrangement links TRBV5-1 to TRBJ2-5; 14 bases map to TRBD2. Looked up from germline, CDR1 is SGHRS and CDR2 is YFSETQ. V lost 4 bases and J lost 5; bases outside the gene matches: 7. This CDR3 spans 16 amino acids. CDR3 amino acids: CASSPGTSGSRETQYF. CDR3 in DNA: TGCGCCAGCAGCCCCGGGACTAGCGGGAGTAGGGAGACCCAGTACTTC.

The CDR3 coding sequence is TGTGCCTTGAGGGCTAGCGGGAAAGAGACCCAGTACTTC. Encoded protein: CALRASGKETQYF. The genes are TRBV7-2 and TRBJ2-5; 9 nucleotides match TRBD2. The V gene's germline CDR1 is SGHTA and CDR2 FQGNSA. The CDR3 runs to 13 residues. V was clipped by 11 bases and J by 3 bases; unmatched bases: 7.